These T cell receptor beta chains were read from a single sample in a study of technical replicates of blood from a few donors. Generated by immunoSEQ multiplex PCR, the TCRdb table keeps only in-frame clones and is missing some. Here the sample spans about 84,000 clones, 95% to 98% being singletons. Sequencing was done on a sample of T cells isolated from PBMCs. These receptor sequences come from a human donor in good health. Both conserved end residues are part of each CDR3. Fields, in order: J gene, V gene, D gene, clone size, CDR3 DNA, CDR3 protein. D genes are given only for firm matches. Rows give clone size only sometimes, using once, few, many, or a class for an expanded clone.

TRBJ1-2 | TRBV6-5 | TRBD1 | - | TGTGCCAGCAGTGCAGGGGGCCTCGTAAACTATGGCTACACCTTC | CASSAGGLVNYGYTF
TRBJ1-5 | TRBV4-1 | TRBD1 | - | TGCGCCAGCAGCCAACAGGGGGCTTATCAGCCCCAGCATTTT | CASSQQGAYQPQHF
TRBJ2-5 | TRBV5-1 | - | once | TGCGCCAGCAGCCCGGAAGACAGAGAAGAGACCCAGTACTTC | CASSPEDREETQYF
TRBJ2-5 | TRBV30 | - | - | TGTGCCTGGAGTAGGAGGGGCCTGGAGACCCAGTACTTC | CAWSRRGLETQYF
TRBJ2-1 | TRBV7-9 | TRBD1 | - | TGTGCCAGCAGCTTGGGCGGGACAGGGGAACACAATGAGCAGTTCTTC | CASSLGGTGEHNEQFF
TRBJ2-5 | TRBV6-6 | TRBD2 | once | TGTGCCAGCAGAAGGGGACTAGCGGGACACGGTGAGACCCAGTACTTC | CASRRGLAGHGETQYF
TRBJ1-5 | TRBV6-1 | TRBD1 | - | TGTGCCAGCAGTGGGATGACAGGGGGAGGCAATCAGCCCCAGCATTTT | CASSGMTGGGNQPQHF
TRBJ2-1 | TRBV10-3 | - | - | TGTGCCATCGGAACGGGTACGGGCTCCTACAATGAGCAGTTCTTC | CAIGTGTGSYNEQFF
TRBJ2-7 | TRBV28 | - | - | TGTGCCAGCACCCAAGTCGAGGGAACCTACGAGCAGTACTTC | CASTQVEGTYEQYF
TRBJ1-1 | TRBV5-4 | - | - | TGTGCCAGCAGCTTGGCAGGTTATCCCTTACAGGGGAACACTGAAGCTTTCTTT | CASSLAGYPLQGNTEAFF
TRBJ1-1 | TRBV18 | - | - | TGTGCCAGCTCATCCTCCGGGATCCGCCCCACTGAAGCTTTCTTT | CASSSSGIRPTEAFF
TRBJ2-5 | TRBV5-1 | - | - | TGCGCCAGCAGCTATATAGACAGGAGCGAGACCCAGTACTTC | CASSYIDRSETQYF
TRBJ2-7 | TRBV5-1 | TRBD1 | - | TGCGCCAGCAGCTGGGGGACAGGCTCCTACGAGCAGTACTTC | CASSWGTGSYEQYF
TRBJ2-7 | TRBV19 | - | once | TGTGCCACAGCCCAAACAGGGCACTCCTACGAGCAGTACTTC | CATAQTGHSYEQYF
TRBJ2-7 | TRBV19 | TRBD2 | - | TGTGCCAGTAGTATAGGAAGTACTAGCGGGGGGGGTGTGCAGTACTTC | CASSIGSTSGGGVQYF
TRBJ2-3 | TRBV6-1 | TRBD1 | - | TGTGCCAGCAGGGGACAGGAAAGCACAGATACGCAGTATTTT | CASRGQESTDTQYF
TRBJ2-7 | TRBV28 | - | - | TGTGCCAGCACCTCCTCCTACGAGCAGTACTTC | CASTSSYEQYF
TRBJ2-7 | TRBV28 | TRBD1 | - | TGTGCCAGCAGTTCACCGGACAGGAAGAGCTCCTACGAGCAGTACTTC | CASSSPDRKSSYEQYF
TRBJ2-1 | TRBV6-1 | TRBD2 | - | TGTGCCAGCAGTGCTAGCGGGGCGGGGAGGGCTGAGCAGTTCTTC | CASSASGAGRAEQFF
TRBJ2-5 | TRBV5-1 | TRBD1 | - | TGCGCCAGCACCCGCGGGACAGGGGGCCTTCGAGAGACCCAGTACTTC | CASTRGTGGLRETQYF
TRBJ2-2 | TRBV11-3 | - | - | TGTGCCAGCAGCTTAGTCTTCCAGGGGGGAGGCGGGGAGCTGTTTTTT | CASSLVFQGGGGELFF
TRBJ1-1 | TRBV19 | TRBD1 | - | TGTGCCAGTAGTATAAAAGGCGGACAGGCACTGAACACTGAAGCTTTCTTT | CASSIKGGQALNTEAFF